The sequence of this TCR beta chain was determined in a study of T-cell reconstitution after alpha-beta-depleted transplantation in children (dated by TCRdb to about 2016). With respect to the entire study: The study quantitatively tracked T-cell immune reconstitution after TCRalphabeta/CD19-depleted allogeneic hematopoietic cell transplantation in children using TCR repertoire profiling. Study-level results and caveats: The apparently early recovery of alphabetaT-cell counts about two months after transplant reportedly depended on only several hundred rapidly expanded clones that came from non-depleted graft cells. Hyperexpanded clone frequencies declined over subsequent months; after one year, T-cell counts and TCRbeta diversity were mostly attributed to newly produced T cells. In some patients, the high TCRbeta diversity seen at day 60 was put down to recipient T cells and intrathymic progenitors that had survived conditioning.

The library was produced with PCR. For sequencing, an Illumina HiSeq 2500 was employed. Molecular barcoding was employed in the preparation of TCR libraries, with unique molecular identifiers being used to normalize TCRbeta repertoire quantification. TCRdb trimmed the raw reads at Q25, called clones with MiXCR and kept productive beta chains. Rows with one shared CDR3 protein collapse into an entry with the most common genes and DNA. Counted in this sample were 200,000 to 250,000 distinct CDR3 sequences; around 9.9% of them appeared once. 28% of the sample comes from the top ten. This clonotype was seen many times. Its target antigen remains unknown. Base qualities were left out, and no much larger clone turns up one base away. Measured from the cysteine to the phenylalanine, the CDR3 is 15 residues long. Only CDR3 DNA remains: 45 bases, in frame from the first base. The junction shows trimming of 1 base on V and 3 bases on J, plus 11 bases between the germline ends. Via the germline V gene, CDR1 is SGHVS and CDR2 FQNEAQ.

This sample's treatment or condition label indicates: allogeneic hematopoietic cell transplantation with graft depleted of TCRalphabeta T cells and CD19 B cells. The transplant recipients were children given TCRalphabeta/CD19-depleted allogeneic hematopoietic cell grafts. The chain joins TRBV7-8 to TRBJ2-3; the D gene remains uncertain. Here the sequenced sample was PBMCs, taken before TCRalphabeta/CD19-depleted stem cell transplant. This receptor was obtained from a child under two years old with acute myeloid leukemia, due to receive a stem cell transplant. The DNA sequence is given as TGTGCCAGCAGCTTAGTGGTGGTTGCGACAGATACGCAGTATTTT. Translated, this is CASSLVVVATDTQYF.